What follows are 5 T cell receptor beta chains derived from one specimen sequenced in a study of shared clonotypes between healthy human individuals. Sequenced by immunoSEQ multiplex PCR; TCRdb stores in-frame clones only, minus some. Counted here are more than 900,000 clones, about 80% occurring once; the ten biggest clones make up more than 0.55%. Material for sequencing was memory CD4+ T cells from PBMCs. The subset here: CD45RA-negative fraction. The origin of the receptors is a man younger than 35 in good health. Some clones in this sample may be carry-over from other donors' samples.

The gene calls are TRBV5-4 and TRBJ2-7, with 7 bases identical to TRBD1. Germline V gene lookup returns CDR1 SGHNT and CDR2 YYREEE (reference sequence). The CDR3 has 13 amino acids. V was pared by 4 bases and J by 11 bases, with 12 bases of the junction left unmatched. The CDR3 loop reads CASSSGAGGIEYF. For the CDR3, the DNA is TGTGCCAGCAGCAGTGGGGCAGGGGGAATCGAGTACTTC.

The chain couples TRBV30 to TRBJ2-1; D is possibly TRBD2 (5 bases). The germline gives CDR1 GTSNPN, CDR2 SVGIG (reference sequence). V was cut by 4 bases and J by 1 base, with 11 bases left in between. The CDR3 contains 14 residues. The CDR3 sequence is CAWTRGFSYNEQFF. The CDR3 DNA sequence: TGTGCCTGGACTCGGGGTTTTTCCTACAATGAGCAGTTCTTC.

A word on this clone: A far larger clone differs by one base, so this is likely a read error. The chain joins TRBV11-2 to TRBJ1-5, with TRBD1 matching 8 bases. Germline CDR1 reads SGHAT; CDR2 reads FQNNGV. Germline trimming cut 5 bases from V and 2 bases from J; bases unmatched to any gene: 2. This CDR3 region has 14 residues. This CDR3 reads CASSLTGGNQPQHF. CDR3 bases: TGTGCCAGCAGCCTGACAGGGGGCAATCAGCCCCAGCATTTT.

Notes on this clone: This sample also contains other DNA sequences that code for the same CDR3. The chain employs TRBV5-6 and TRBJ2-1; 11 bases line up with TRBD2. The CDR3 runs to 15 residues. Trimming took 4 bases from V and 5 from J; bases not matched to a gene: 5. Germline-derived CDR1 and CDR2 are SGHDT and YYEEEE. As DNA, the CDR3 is TGTGCCAGCAGCCTTAGCGGGAGGGCCAACAATGAGCAGTTCTTC. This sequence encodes CASSLSGRANNEQFF.

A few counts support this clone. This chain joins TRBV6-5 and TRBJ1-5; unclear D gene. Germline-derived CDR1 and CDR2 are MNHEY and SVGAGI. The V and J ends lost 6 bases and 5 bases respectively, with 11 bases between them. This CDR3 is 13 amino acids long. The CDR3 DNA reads TGTGCCAGCAGGTGGAACACCGATCAGCCCCAGCATTTT. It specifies CASRWNTDQPQHF.